The clone carrying this T cell receptor (beta chain) was observed many times. Its antigen is still unknown. Unique molecular identifiers tagged the TCRbeta library. In TCRdb, the PCR reads were re-called with MiXCR into one record per CDR3 protein. The data hold 450,000 to 600,000 distinct CDR3 sequences, with roughly a tenth observed a single time. This entry belongs to a study of T-cell reconstitution after alpha-beta-depleted transplantation in children. Study results and caveats: One year post-transplant, T-cell counts and diversity were largely derived from T cells produced anew.

Per germline, CDR1 SEHNR and CDR2 FQNEAQ (reference sequence). Trimming left V 0 bases short and J 2 bases short, with 5 bases between. The CDR3 loop spans 13 amino acids. The source was PBMCs, collected before TCRalphabeta/CD19-depleted stem cell transplant. This rearrangement joins TRBV7-9 to TRBJ2-7, with D unclear. The source is a child younger than 10 with inherited bone marrow failure, due to receive a stem cell transplant. The CDR3 here is CASSLAEPYEQYF. The CDR3 DNA reads TGTGCCAGCAGCTTAGCCGAACCCTACGAGCAGTACTTC.